The 13 T cell receptor beta chains in this list originate from one sample, sequenced in a study of post-analysis software for immune sequencing data. Study-wide findings and caveats: Among a handful of TRBV segments more frequent in patients than controls were TRBV5-6, TRBV5-1 and TRBV20-1.

Their target antigens are unknown. Every TCR beta cDNA library bore unique molecular identifiers. From the PCR reads, TCRdb called clonotypes with MiXCR, one entry per CDR3 protein. Counted here are approximately 630,000 distinct CDR3 sequences, approximately 59% occurring once; the ten biggest clones make up roughly 10%. The source material was blood. The receptors were sampled from a girl aged 2 to 10 with multiple sclerosis.

In DNA, the CDR3 is TGTGCCAGCAGTTACTCGAAGGGGGGCAGGGACTATGGCTACACCTTC. It translates to CASSYSKGGRDYGYTF. This chain links TRBV6-5 with TRBJ1-2, with D possibly TRBD1 on 6 matching bases. Germline loops: CDR1 MNHEY, CDR2 SVGAGI. CDR3 size: 16 residues. The V end was cut by 0 bases, the J end by 3 bases, with 14 bases between.

This chain links TRBV29-1 with TRBJ2-2; D gene ambiguous. CDR1 and CDR2 (germline): SQVTM, ANQGSEA. This CDR3 is built from 13 residues. Trimming took 1 base from V and 4 from J, leaving 7 bases between them. The CDR3 reads CSVEGPSTGELFF. CDR3 nucleotides: TGCAGCGTTGAAGGCCCGAGCACCGGGGAGCTGTTTTTT.

The chain is built from TRBV7-2 and TRBJ2-6; TRBD2 might be the D (5 bases). V lost 3 bases and J lost 2, with 11 bases in between. The CDR3 extends over 16 amino acids. Germline V CDR1 and CDR2: SGHTA, FQGNSA. CDR3 region: CASSFTAGTGANVLTF. The CDR3 region has the DNA TGTGCCAGCAGCTTTACAGCCGGGACTGGGGCCAACGTCCTGACTTTC.

The chain links TRBV10-2 to TRBJ2-1; TRBD2 matches at 10 bases. V shed 5 bases and J 8 bases; nucleotides not matched to a gene: 12. Per the germline V gene, CDR1 is WSHSY and CDR2 is SAAADI. This CDR3 is 16 amino acids long. For the CDR3, the DNA is TGCGCCAGCAGTAAGGGAGCGGGAGGGCCTAGAGATGAGCAGTTCTTC. Encoded protein: CASSKGAGGPRDEQFF.

This clonotype came up once. The genes are TRBV12-3 or TRBV12-4 and TRBJ1-1; D gene uncertain. V was shortened by 4 bases and J by 8 bases, with 8 bases between the two germline ends. The CDR3 runs to 11 residues. The CDR3 nucleotides are TGTGCCAGCAGTTGCAGCTCAGAAGCTTTCTTT. Amino acid sequence: CASSCSSEAFF.

The chain links TRBV30 to TRBJ2-5; TRBD2 is a possible D gene (6 bases). Germline V gene data show CDR1 as GTSNPN and CDR2 as SVGIG (reference sequence). Trimming left V 0 bases short and J 4 bases short, with 9 bases between. The CDR3 sequence is 13 residues long. The CDR3 nucleotides are TGTGCCTGGAGTGTATTTAGCGGAGAGACCCAGTACTTC. As protein: CAWSVFSGETQYF.

The genes are TRBV6-5 and TRBJ2-1; D remains ambiguous. The CDR3 runs 12 residues. Trimming took off 5 bases at V and 7 bases at J, with 9 bases between the two ends. The V gene's germline CDR1 is MNHEY and CDR2 SVGAGI. CDR3 protein: CASSHRLNEQFF. The CDR3 nucleotides are TGTGCCAGCAGTCACCGCCTTAATGAGCAGTTCTTC.

The sample holds a few counts of this clonotype. V is TRBV29-1 and J is TRBJ2-5, with 9 bases that match TRBD2. The CDR3 runs 16 residues. Looked up from germline, CDR1 is SQVTM and CDR2 is ANQGSEA. V gave up 0 bases and J gave up 5 bases; unmatched junction bases: 10. CDR3 sequence (DNA): TGCAGCGTTGAAGAATGGGGGCGGGAGGGCCCTGAGACCCAGTACTTC. This gives the protein CSVEEWGREGPETQYF.

J is TRBJ2-1 and V is TRBV5-1; 7 bases match TRBD2. This CDR3 has 16 amino acids. After removal of 4 bases from V and 8 bases from J, the junction contained 15 bases not matched to a gene. CDR1 is SGHRS and CDR2 is YFSETQ in the germline V gene. The CDR3 protein is CASSIEHSDAGDEQFF. In DNA, the CDR3 is TGCGCCAGCAGCATAGAACATTCGGACGCGGGGGATGAGCAGTTCTTC. Combining the CDR3 with reference TRBV5-1 and TRBJ2-1 gives the whole variable domain KAGVTQTPRYLIKTRGQQVTLSCSPISGHRSVSWYQQTPGQGLQFLFEYFSETQRNKGNFPGRFSGRQFSNSRSEMNVSTLELGDSALYLCASSIEHSDAGDEQFFGPGTRLTVL.

This clonotype occurred a few times. The CDR3 DNA reads as TGTGCCAGCAGTTTCCGGACTAGCGGCACAGATACGCAGTATTTT. Its protein is CASSFRTSGTDTQYF. This chain joins TRBV12-3 or TRBV12-4 and TRBJ2-3; 9 nucleotides match TRBD2. CDR3 length equals 15 residues. The trim removed 3 bases at V and 1 base at J, leaving 2 bases unmatched.

V gene TRBV3-1 combines with J gene TRBJ2-3; 8 nucleotides agree with TRBD1. The CDR3 consists of 15 residues. Germline V gene sequence: CDR1 LGHDT, CDR2 YNNKEL (reference sequence). J lost 4 bases, V lost 4 bases, and 7 bases had no gene match. The CDR3 here is CASSRGQGRADTQYF. CDR3 in DNA: TGTGCCAGCAGCCGTGGACAGGGTCGGGCAGATACGCAGTATTTT.

This rearrangement joins TRBV27 to TRBJ2-1; 12 bases fit TRBD2. Germline assignment: CDR1 MNHEY and CDR2 SMNVEV (reference sequence). The CDR3 spans 16 residues. J lost 4 bases, V lost 4 bases, and 5 bases had no gene match. CDR3 loop: CASSSYLAGGYNEQFF. The CDR3 coding sequence is TGTGCCAGCAGTTCCTACCTAGCGGGAGGGTACAATGAGCAGTTCTTC.

The chain carries TRBV25-1 and TRBJ1-1; possibly TRBD1 for D (6 bases). The CDR3 loop spans 10 amino acids. CDR1 is MGHDK and CDR2 is SYGVNS in the germline V gene. V was trimmed by 11 bases and J by 10 bases, leaving 14 bases between them. CDR3 amino acids: CAGHRAGAFF. Written as DNA, the CDR3 is TGTGCCGGCCACAGGGCCGGAGCTTTCTTT.